This TCR beta chain was recorded in a study of shared clonotypes between healthy human individuals. On this clone: Its antigen remains unknown.

Germline CDR1 reads MNHNY; CDR2 reads SVGAGI (reference sequence). The V and J ends lost 8 bases and 7 bases, in that order; junction bases with no gene match: 12. The CDR3 contains 15 residues. General study findings and limits: Clonotype sharing among donors was expected to depend on sequencing depth.

Libraries were prepared by immunoSEQ multiplex PCR; TCRdb keeps only in-frame clonotypes and omits some of them. The data hold 980,000 or so clones, with 70% to 85% observed a single time. Sequencing was performed on memory CD4+ T cells sorted from blood. Subset specified: CD45RA-negative fraction. This receptor was taken from a young man in good health. This chain uses TRBV6-6 with TRBJ2-2; 8 bases align to TRBD1. The CDR3 sequence: CASDLTGGRGGELFF. The CDR3 nucleotides are TGTGCCAGCGACCTAACAGGGGGAAGAGGCGGGGAGCTGTTTTTT.